Presented here are 17 T cell receptor beta chains from one specimen sequenced in a study of cytomegalovirus exposure and HLA in healthy donors. Profiling relied on immunoSEQ multiplex PCR, and the TCRdb table lists in-frame clones only, not all of them. This sample has 100,000 to 150,000 clones; about 88% occur once, and the top ten carry 0.95% to 1.3%. Sequenced material: PBMCs. Every receptor here comes from a woman under 30 in good health and CMV-seronegative.

The V call is TRBV4-1, the J call TRBJ2-5; TRBD1 might be the D (5 bases). Germline V gene data show CDR1 as MGHRA and CDR2 as YSYEKL. This CDR3 is built from 14 residues. V lost 3 bases and J 2 bases, leaving 10 bases between the germline ends. CDR3 residues: CASSQQGGQETQYF. CDR3 DNA sequence: TGCGCCAGCAGCCAGCAGGGCGGTCAAGAGACCCAGTACTTC.

The rearrangement links TRBV19 to TRBJ2-2; D uncertain. Germline loops: CDR1 LNHDA, CDR2 SQIVND (reference sequence). V gave up 2 bases and J gave up 0 bases, with 4 bases separating them. CDR3 length: 14 residues. CDR3 in amino acids: CASSIRANTGELFF. CDR3 in DNA: TGTGCCAGTAGTATACGGGCGAACACCGGGGAGCTGTTTTTT.

The J gene is TRBJ2-7, the V gene TRBV19; 8 bases fit TRBD1. The CDR3 is 14 residues long. CDR1 and CDR2 (germline): LNHDA, SQIVND (reference sequence). V lost 6 bases to trimming and J lost 0 bases; unmatched junction nucleotides: 4. As DNA, the CDR3 is TGTGCCAGTAGGCTTACAGGGGGCTCCTACGAGCAGTACTTC. This translates into CASRLTGGSYEQYF.

The chain combines TRBV18 with TRBJ1-3, with a possible D match to TRBD1 (5 bases). Deletions cut 6 bases from V and 0 bases from J, with 12 bases between. The germline V gene encodes CDR1 KGHSH and CDR2 LQKENI. The CDR3 has 15 amino acids. In DNA form, the CDR3 reads TGTGCCAGCTCTACAGGCGCTAGCTCTGGAAACACCATATATTTT. Translation gives CASSTGASSGNTIYF.

This clone has only a few counts. The chain joins TRBV30 to TRBJ1-2; D not resolved. CDR3 length: 14 amino acids. Germline CDR1 reads GTSNPN; CDR2 reads SVGIG (reference sequence). The germline V and J ends were trimmed by 4 bases and 8 bases, with 20 bases remaining between them. The CDR3 bases are TGTGCCTGGATGGTGGCAGGAGGTCAAGGAGGCTACACCTTC. Its protein is CAWMVAGGQGGYTF.

The rearrangement joins TRBV28 to TRBJ1-2; maybe TRBD1 (6 bases). Germline V gives CDR1 MDHEN, CDR2 SYDVKM. Trimming cost V 5 bases and J 6 bases, with 19 bases left between them. The CDR3 is made up of 15 amino acids. The DNA for the CDR3 is TGTGCCAGCAGTCTGGCTCAGGACAGTCTGGATGGCTACACCTTC. It yields the protein CASSLAQDSLDGYTF.

This clone occurred once. The chain recombines TRBV11-2 with TRBJ2-5; tentatively, D is TRBD1 (6 bases). Germline values: CDR1 SGHAT, CDR2 FQNNGV. Trimming shortened V by 2 bases and J by 3 bases, and 10 bases separated the two germline ends. This CDR3 is 14 amino acids long. The DNA for the CDR3 is TGTGCCAGCAGCTTAACTAAGGGGGAAGAGACCCAGTACTTC. This translates into CASSLTKGEETQYF.

The chain recombines TRBV28 with TRBJ2-1; the match to TRBD2 covers 10 bases. Germline lookup yields CDR1 MDHEN and CDR2 SYDVKM. The CDR3 consists of 15 residues. J lost 9 bases, V lost 10 bases, and 15 bases had no gene match. CDR3 nucleotide sequence: TGTGCCACCAAAAACCCCCTAGCGGGAGCTGGTGAGCAGTTCTTC. It specifies CATKNPLAGAGEQFF.

The V gene is TRBV6-1, the J gene TRBJ2-7; 7 bases are a match to TRBD2. The CDR3 consists of 14 residues. Germline CDR1 MNHNS, CDR2 SASEGT. V trimming: 5 bases; J trimming: 6 bases; junction bases outside the gene matches: 10. DNA of the CDR3: TGTGCCAGCAGTCGGGACGGGGAGGGGAGCGAGCAGTACGTC. It translates to CASSRDGEGSEQYV.

This rearrangement joins TRBV7-9 to TRBJ1-4, with D possibly TRBD1 on 6 matching bases. This CDR3 is 14 amino acids long. With 8 bases removed from V and 7 bases from J, the gap between germline ends came to 17 bases. Per the germline V gene, CDR1 is SEHNR and CDR2 is FQNEAQ (reference sequence). The CDR3 sequence is CASSFISQGEKLFF. DNA for the CDR3: TGTGCCAGCTCCTTCATTTCACAGGGTGAAAAACTGTTTTTT. Drawing the rest from reference TRBV7-9 and TRBJ1-4, the complete variable domain is DTGVSQNPRHKITKRGQNVTFRCDPISEHNRLYWYRQTLGQGPEFLTYFQNEAQLEKSRLLSDRFSAERPKGSFSTLEIQRTEQGDSAMYLCASSFISQGEKLFFGSGTQLSVL.

The V call is TRBV11-3, the J call TRBJ1-5; TRBD1 might be the D (5 bases). The V end was cut by 5 bases, the J end by 0 bases, with 11 bases between. The CDR3 contains 15 residues. Germline loops: CDR1 SGHNT, CDR2 YENEEA. CDR3 protein: CASSPTVYSNQPQHF. In DNA form, the CDR3 reads TGTGCCAGCAGCCCGACAGTCTATAGCAATCAGCCCCAGCATTTT.

The genes are TRBV7-9 and TRBJ2-7; tentatively, D is TRBD2 (6 bases). The length of the CDR3 is 15 residues. The V end was cut by 2 bases, the J end by 0 bases, with 11 bases between. Germline CDR1 is SEHNR and CDR2 is FQNEAQ (reference sequence). CDR3 in DNA: TGTGCCAGCAGCTTAAGCGGGTATAGCTCCTACGAGCAGTACTTC. It encodes CASSLSGYSSYEQYF. Full variable domain (missing parts from reference TRBV7-9 and TRBJ2-7): DTGVSQNPRHKITKRGQNVTFRCDPISEHNRLYWYRQTLGQGPEFLTYFQNEAQLEKSRLLSDRFSAERPKGSFSTLEIQRTEQGDSAMYLCASSLSGYSSYEQYFGPGTRLTVT.

The rearrangement uses TRBV4-1 and TRBJ2-5; perhaps TRBD1 as D (6 bases). The CDR3 consists of 13 residues. V lost 1 base and J 4 bases, leaving 7 bases between the germline ends. CDR1 is MGHRA and CDR2 is YSYEKL in the germline V gene. In DNA, the CDR3 is TGCGCCAGCAGCCAAGGCAGGGGAGAGACCCAGTACTTC. Its translation is CASSQGRGETQYF.

The chain has TRBV6-5 and TRBJ1-5; the match to TRBD1 covers 8 bases. Trimming at V came to 6 bases and at J to 2 bases, leaving 0 bases not matched to a gene. The V gene's germline CDR1 is MNHEY and CDR2 SVGAGI. The CDR3 has 13 residues. The CDR3 region is CASRTGGNQPQHF. The DNA for the CDR3 is TGTGCCAGCAGGACAGGGGGCAATCAGCCCCAGCATTTT.

J is TRBJ2-7 and V is TRBV7-2; D is possibly TRBD1 (6 bases). The germline gives CDR1 SGHTA, CDR2 FQGNSA. Deletions cut 6 bases from V and 2 bases from J, with 11 bases between. This CDR3 comprises 13 residues. This CDR3 reads CASRQGLTYEQYF. In DNA, the CDR3 is TGTGCCAGCAGGCAGGGGCTAACCTACGAGCAGTACTTC.

The chain couples TRBV2 to TRBJ2-7, with D tentatively TRBD1 (5 bases). The V end lost 6 bases, the J end lost 6 bases, and 15 bases lay between the germline ends. This CDR3 spans 13 amino acids. In germline, CDR1 is SNHLY, CDR2 FYNNEI. The CDR3 region is CASSLQDPLEQYV. CDR3 in DNA: TGTGCCAGCAGCCTACAGGACCCCCTCGAGCAGTACGTC.

J is TRBJ1-2 and V is TRBV6-6, with a possible D match to TRBD1 (6 bases). This CDR3 is 15 amino acids long. CDR1 is MNHNY and CDR2 is SVGAGI in the germline V gene (reference sequence). V lost 2 bases, J lost 2 bases, and 12 bases lay in between. Here the CDR3 DNA reads TGTGCCAGCAGTTACCCCGCGGGGGCCAACTATGGCTACACCTTC. Its protein is CASSYPAGANYGYTF.